Each of the 20 T cell receptor beta chains below was sequenced from the same sample in a study of Ad26.COV2.S vaccination and SARS-CoV-2 variants. Sequencing used immunoSEQ multiplex PCR; TCRdb keeps in-frame clones, though not all of them. The sample gives roughly 380,000 clones, 80% to 90% of which show up once; approximately 3.5% is in the top ten. Noted treatment: roughly 18 received Ad26.COV2.S at low or high dose, single or two shots; 5 received placebo; per-sample allocation not given. The samples were gathered on day 63 after the first injection of vaccine or placebo. The sample in question was peripheral blood, obtained in a trial of Ad26.COV2.S vaccine versus placebo. Receptors were obtained from a person aged 18-60 years who received the Ad26.COV2.S COVID-19 vaccine or a placebo.

Note on this clone: The same CDR3 is also encoded by other DNA sequences in this sample. As DNA, the CDR3 is TGTGCCAGCAGCTTAGGGACTAGCGGTTACGAGCAGTACTTC. Translated: CASSLGTSGYEQYF. V and J are TRBV11-2 and TRBJ2-7; TRBD2 matches at 10 bases. V shed 1 base and J 4 bases; nucleotides not matched to a gene: 1. Germline lookup yields CDR1 SGHAT and CDR2 FQNNGV. The CDR3 covers 14 residues.

The chain links TRBV5-4 to TRBJ2-2; either TRBD1 or TRBD2 may supply D (8 bases each). Germline V gene lookup returns CDR1 SGHNT and CDR2 YYREEE (reference sequence). The CDR3 sequence is 16 residues long. V was trimmed by 6 bases and J by 4 bases, leaving 19 bases between them. The CDR3 sequence is CASTYRGTSRTGELFF. The CDR3 nucleotides are TGTGCCAGCACCTACAGGGGGACTAGTCGCACCGGGGAGCTGTTTTTT.

V and J are TRBV19 and TRBJ1-3; possibly TRBD1 for D (5 bases). The CDR3 extends over 14 amino acids. Germline CDR1 LNHDA, CDR2 SQIVND (reference sequence). Trimming removed 9 bases at V and 1 base at J, with 13 bases between. CDR3 nucleotide sequence: TGTGCCAGCGCGCCTGACAGATCTGGAAACACCATATATTTT. Its protein is CASAPDRSGNTIYF.

This chain connects TRBV24-1 to TRBJ2-3; possibly TRBD2 for D (5 bases). Between the trimmed V and J ends, which lost 4 bases and 0 bases, there was a span of 7 bases. This CDR3 has 14 amino acids. The germline CDR1 and CDR2 sequences are KGHDR and SFDVKD. The CDR3 reads CATSERGSTDTQYF. For the CDR3, the DNA is TGTGCCACCAGTGAGCGAGGGAGCACAGATACGCAGTATTTT.

CDR3 nucleotides: TGCAGTGCTAGTGTAGCGGAAAACTACGAGCAGTACTTC. This codes for CSASVAENYEQYF. This chain joins TRBV20-1 and TRBJ2-5, with a possible D match to TRBD2 (6 bases). The J call may not be correct, given that the DNA end is closer to TRBJ2-7. Germline V gene data show CDR1 as DFQATT and CDR2 as SNEGSKA (reference sequence). The CDR3 extends over 13 amino acids.

The chain recombines TRBV19 with TRBJ1-1; 10 bases map to TRBD1. Trimming took 3 bases from V and 5 from J; bases not matched to a gene: 6. CDR1 is LNHDA and CDR2 is SQIVND in the germline V gene (reference sequence). The CDR3 consists of 15 residues. CDR3 amino acids: CASSMYGTGVTEAFF. The CDR3 DNA reads as TGTGCCAGTAGTATGTACGGGACAGGGGTTACTGAAGCTTTCTTT.

A single count supports this clone. V and J are TRBV27 and TRBJ2-7; 7 bases are shared with TRBD1. Looked up from germline, CDR1 is MNHEY and CDR2 is SMNVEV (reference sequence). The ends lost 9 bases at V and 0 bases at J; junction bases unmatched: 5. This CDR3 has 13 residues. CDR3 amino acids: CASAGQDSYEQYF. The CDR3 coding sequence is TGTGCCAGTGCAGGACAGGACTCCTACGAGCAGTACTTC.

V usage is TRBV7-8 and J usage is TRBJ1-1, with a tentative D call TRBD1 (5 bases). The CDR3 has 14 residues. The V end lost 4 bases, the J end lost 3 bases, and 12 bases lay between the germline ends. Germline CDR1 and CDR2: SGHVS and FQNEAQ. CDR3 nucleotides: TGTGCCAGCAGCTCAGGGAGTTGGGACACTGAAGCTTTCTTT. Translation gives CASSSGSWDTEAFF.

V gene TRBV7-2 combines with J gene TRBJ2-7; D may be TRBD1 (6 bases). The CDR3 extends over 15 amino acids. The ends were cut back, 3 bases at V and 6 bases at J, with 18 bases in the middle. Germline CDR1 is SGHTA and CDR2 is FQGNSA. The DNA for the CDR3 is TGTGCCAGCAGCTTCCAAGGGGGACCCCCGGGCGAGCAGTACTTC. Protein product: CASSFQGGPPGEQYF.

The chain uses TRBV29-1 and TRBJ1-1; 9 nucleotides agree with TRBD1. The CDR3 spans 14 residues. V trimming: 4 bases; J trimming: 5 bases; junction bases outside the gene matches: 8. CDR1 is SQVTM, CDR2 ANQGSEA, per germline. The CDR3 loop is CSVVWDRVRTEAFF. The CDR3 bases are TGCAGCGTTGTCTGGGACAGGGTGCGAACTGAAGCTTTCTTT. The whole variable domain, remainder taken from reference TRBV29-1 and TRBJ1-1, is SAVISQKPSRDICQRGTSLTIQCQVDSQVTMMFWYRQQPGQSLTLIATANQGSEATYESGFVIDKFPISRPNLTFSTLTVSNMSPEDSSIYLCSVVWDRVRTEAFFGQGTRLTVV.

The rearrangement joins TRBV10-3 to TRBJ1-2; no clear D. Trimming pared 5 bases from V and 2 bases from J, leaving 9 bases between. This CDR3 is 13 amino acids long. Germline CDR1 reads ENHRY; CDR2 reads SYGVKD. In DNA, the CDR3 is TGTGCCATCAGTCCCGCACCGAACTATGGCTACACCTTC. Residues: CAISPAPNYGYTF.

The rearrangement joins TRBV27 to TRBJ1-1; a possible D gene is TRBD1 (5 bases). Germline CDR1 MNHEY, CDR2 SMNVEV (reference sequence). The CDR3 extends over 15 amino acids. Trimming pared 5 bases from V and 3 bases from J, leaving 16 bases between. CDR3 DNA: TGTGCCAGCAGTCCTTCTCAGGGATGGGACACTGAAGCTTTCTTT. This gives the protein CASSPSQGWDTEAFF.

This rearrangement joins TRBV11-2 to TRBJ2-5; no reliable D call. Germline V gene lookup returns CDR1 SGHAT and CDR2 FQNNGV. The V gene lost 5 bases and the J gene lost 5 bases, with 12 bases spanning the gap. There are 13 residues in the CDR3. For the CDR3, the DNA is TGTGCCAGCAGCCTCTTGGTTGGGGAGACCCAGTACTTC. Amino acids: CASSLLVGETQYF.

This clone was counted once. V gene TRBV27 combines with J gene TRBJ1-2, with 7 bases lining up with TRBD1. The CDR3 spans 13 residues. The germline gives CDR1 MNHEY, CDR2 SMNVEV (reference sequence). Trimming removed 6 bases from V and 4 bases from J; junction bases left unmatched: 5. This CDR3 reads CASRPGGGYGYTF. CDR3 DNA: TGTGCCAGCAGGCCAGGGGGGGGCTATGGCTACACCTTC.

The rearrangement joins TRBV11-2 to TRBJ1-2; weak D call: TRBD1 (6 bases). CDR1 and CDR2 (germline): SGHAT, FQNNGV. The CDR3 is made up of 14 amino acids. V lost 3 bases to trimming and J lost 4 bases, with 12 bases between them. The CDR3 DNA is TGTGCCAGCAGCTTGGGGGGCGGAAGCTATGGCTACACCTTC. Encoded protein: CASSLGGGSYGYTF.

The V and J genes are TRBV5-1 and TRBJ2-3; D ambiguous. Trimming shortened V by 0 bases and J by 0 bases, and 14 bases separated the two germline ends. The CDR3 is made up of 17 amino acids. Germline CDR1 is SGHRS and CDR2 is YFSETQ. CDR3 region: CASSLAPLGESTDTQYF. The CDR3 nucleotides read TGCGCCAGCAGCTTGGCGCCCCTAGGTGAAAGCACAGATACGCAGTATTTT.

The chain combines TRBV3-1 (or the pseudogene TRBV3-2) with TRBJ1-2; D unresolved. The CDR3 loop spans 12 amino acids. Germline V gene lookup returns CDR1 LGHDT and CDR2 YNNKEL (reference sequence). Trimming took off 4 bases at V and 6 bases at J, with 9 bases between the two ends. The CDR3 sequence: CASSRLLNGYTF. The DNA of the CDR3 is TGTGCCAGCAGCCGTCTCTTAAATGGCTACACCTTC.

The chain uses TRBV9 and TRBJ1-3; no firm D call. The CDR3 totals 15 residues. CDR1 is SGDLS, CDR2 YYNGEE, per germline. Deletions cut 0 bases from V and 3 bases from J, with 10 bases between. CDR3 bases: TGTGCCAGCAGCGTAGCGGACCAGTATGGAAACACCATATATTTT. The encoded protein is CASSVADQYGNTIYF.

V and J are TRBV5-6 and TRBJ1-5; no firm D call. CDR3 length equals 12 residues. V was trimmed by 4 bases and J by 3 bases, leaving 5 bases between them. Germline assignment: CDR1 SGHDT and CDR2 YYEEEE. CDR3 DNA: TGTGCCAGCAGCCGTCCCAATCAGCCCCAGCATTTT. This encodes CASSRPNQPQHF.

The chain has TRBV4-3 and TRBJ2-2, with D maybe TRBD1 (6 bases). Trimming left V 0 bases short and J 5 bases short, with 13 bases between. Germline CDR1 and CDR2: LGHNA and YSLEER. The CDR3 sequence is 16 residues long. As DNA, the CDR3 is TGCGCCAGCAGCCAAGACACTGATAGGGGGACCGGGGAGCTGTTTTTT. It yields the protein CASSQDTDRGTGELFF.